These 10 T cell receptor beta chains were all obtained from the same sample, sequenced in a study of cytomegalovirus exposure and HLA in healthy donors. PCR amplification relied on 60 Vbeta primers (plus 13 Jbeta primers). Sequenced by immunoSEQ multiplex PCR; TCRdb stores in-frame clones only, minus some. The sample shows 200,000 to 250,000 clones, roughly 82% of them seen only once. The sequenced material came from PBMCs. These receptors were taken from a woman aged 40 to 49 in good health and CMV-seropositive.

Of note for this clone: The same CDR3 arises from other DNA sequences in this sample as well. This chain joins TRBV20-1 and TRBJ2-7; D is unresolved. Germline V CDR1 and CDR2: DFQATT, SNEGSKA (reference sequence). The length of the CDR3 is 11 residues. Trimming took off 3 bases at V and 4 bases at J, with 7 bases between the two ends. Here the CDR3 reads CSARGPYEQYF. The CDR3 nucleotides are TGCAGTGCTAGGGGCCCTTACGAGCAGTACTTC.

This chain connects TRBV2 to TRBJ2-5; 8 bases are a match to TRBD2. The junction had 6 bases not matched to a gene; V was cut back by 6 bases and J by 3 bases. The length of the CDR3 is 14 residues. Germline CDR1 SNHLY, CDR2 FYNNEI. CDR3 sequence: CASSRTSNKETQYF. Here the CDR3 DNA reads TGTGCCAGCAGCCGGACTAGCAATAAAGAGACCCAGTACTTC. Variable domain in full (rest from reference TRBV2 and TRBJ2-5): EPEVTQTPSHQVTQMGQEVILRCVPISNHLYFYWYRQILGQKVEFLVSFYNNEISEKSEIFDDQFSVERPDGSNFTLKIRSTKLEDSAMYFCASSRTSNKETQYFGPGTRLLVL.

The CDR3 DNA sequence: TGTGCCTGGAGTGGGGCCTGGAGGTCCAACGAGCAGTACTTC. Translating it yields CAWSGAWRSNEQYF. The chain carries TRBV30 and TRBJ2-5; the D gene is possibly TRBD2 (5 bases). The J call may be incorrect, as the DNA end agrees better with TRBJ2-7. There are 14 residues in the CDR3. The germline gives CDR1 GTSNPN, CDR2 SVGIG (reference sequence).

V and J are TRBV18 and TRBJ2-7; 7 bases match TRBD2. The CDR3 consists of 15 residues. The germline CDR1 and CDR2 sequences are KGHSH and LQKENI. V shed 0 bases, J shed 1 base, and the junction held 3 bases outside the gene matches. CDR3 in DNA: TGTGCCAGCTCACCACCCAGCGGGGAATCCTACGAGCAGTACTTC. It translates to CASSPPSGESYEQYF.

The chain employs TRBV4-1 and TRBJ2-7; 11 bases are a match to TRBD2. The trim removed 3 bases at V and 3 bases at J, leaving 7 bases unmatched. Germline V CDR1 and CDR2: MGHRA, YSYEKL. The CDR3 contains 16 residues. CDR3 protein: CASSQGRLAGNYEQYF. The CDR3 region has the DNA TGCGCCAGCAGCCAGGGTCGACTAGCGGGGAACTACGAGCAGTACTTC.

The chain joins TRBV2 to TRBJ1-2, with D uncertain. Germline values: CDR1 SNHLY, CDR2 FYNNEI. V lost 9 bases, J lost 0 bases, and 5 bases lay in between. The CDR3 totals 11 residues. The CDR3 here is CARAANYGYTF. The CDR3 coding sequence is TGTGCCAGGGCCGCTAACTATGGCTACACCTTC.

This chain links TRBV5-1 with TRBJ1-4; possibly TRBD1 for D (5 bases). Germline assignment: CDR1 SGHRS and CDR2 YFSETQ. Trimming removed 2 bases at V and 4 bases at J, with 9 bases between. The CDR3 is 14 residues long. The CDR3 DNA is TGCGCCAGCAGCTTCGGGGGAGTTAATGAAAAACTGTTTTTT. It specifies CASSFGGVNEKLFF.

This clone turned up a few times. This chain links TRBV9 with TRBJ2-3; no reliable D call. V lost 4 bases to trimming and J lost 6 bases, with 9 bases between them. Germline CDR1 and CDR2: SGDLS and YYNGEE. The CDR3 runs to 12 residues. The CDR3 is CASSYPRDTQYF. The CDR3 DNA is TGTGCCAGCAGCTACCCTAGGGATACGCAGTATTTT.

The chain carries TRBV19 and TRBJ2-1, with 7 bases fitting TRBD2. Germline trimming cut 1 base from V and 7 bases from J; bases unmatched to any gene: 10. The germline V gene has CDR1 LNHDA and CDR2 SQIVND (reference sequence). The CDR3 runs 16 residues. This CDR3 reads CASSIGTGGMGNEQFF. The CDR3 region has the DNA TGTGCCAGTAGTATAGGAACCGGGGGGATGGGGAATGAGCAGTTCTTC.

The chain couples TRBV7-9 to TRBJ2-7, with D unclear. Trimming pared 5 bases from V and 0 bases from J, leaving 8 bases between. The germline V gene encodes CDR1 SEHNR and CDR2 FQNEAQ (reference sequence). This CDR3 is 13 amino acids long. The CDR3 DNA follows: TGTGCCAGCAGCACAGACAACTCCTACGAGCAGTACTTC. It specifies CASSTDNSYEQYF.